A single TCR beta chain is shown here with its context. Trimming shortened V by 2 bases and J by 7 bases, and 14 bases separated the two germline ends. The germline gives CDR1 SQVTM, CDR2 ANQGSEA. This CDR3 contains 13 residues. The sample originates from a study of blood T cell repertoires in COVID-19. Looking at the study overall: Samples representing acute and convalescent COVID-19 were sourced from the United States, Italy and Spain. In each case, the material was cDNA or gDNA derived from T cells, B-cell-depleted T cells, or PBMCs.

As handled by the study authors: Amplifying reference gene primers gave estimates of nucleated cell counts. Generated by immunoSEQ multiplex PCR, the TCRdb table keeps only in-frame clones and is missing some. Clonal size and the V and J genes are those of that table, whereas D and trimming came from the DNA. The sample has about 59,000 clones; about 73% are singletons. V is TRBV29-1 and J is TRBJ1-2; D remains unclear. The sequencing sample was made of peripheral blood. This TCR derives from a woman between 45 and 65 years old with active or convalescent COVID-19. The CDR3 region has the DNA TGCAGCGTTGAAACTTGGACTTCTGGTGGCTACACCTTC. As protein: CSVETWTSGGYTF.